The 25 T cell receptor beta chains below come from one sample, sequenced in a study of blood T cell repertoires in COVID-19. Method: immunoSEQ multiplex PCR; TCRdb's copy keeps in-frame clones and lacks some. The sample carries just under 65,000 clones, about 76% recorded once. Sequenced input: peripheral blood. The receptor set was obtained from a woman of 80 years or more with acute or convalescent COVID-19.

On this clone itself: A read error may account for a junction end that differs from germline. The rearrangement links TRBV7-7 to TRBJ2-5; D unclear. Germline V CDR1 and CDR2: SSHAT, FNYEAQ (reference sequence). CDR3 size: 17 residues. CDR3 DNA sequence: TGTGCTAGCAGCTTAGGGTCTAACCCCCAACTACAAGAGACCCAGTACTTC. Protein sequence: CASSLGSNPQLQETQYF. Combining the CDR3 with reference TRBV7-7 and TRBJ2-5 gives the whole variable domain GAGVSQSPRYKVTKRGQDVTLRCDPISSHATLYWYQQALGQGPEFLTYFNYEAQPDKSGLPSDRFSAERPEGSISTLTIQRTEQRDSAMYRCASSLGSNPQLQETQYFGPGTRLLVL.

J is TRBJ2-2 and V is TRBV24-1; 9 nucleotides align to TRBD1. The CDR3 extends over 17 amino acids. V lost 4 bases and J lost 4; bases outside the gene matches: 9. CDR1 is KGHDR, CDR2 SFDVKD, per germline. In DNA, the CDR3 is TGTGCCACCAGTGACATTACAGGGGGCGCCTTCACCGGGGAGCTGTTTTTT. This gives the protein CATSDITGGAFTGELFF.

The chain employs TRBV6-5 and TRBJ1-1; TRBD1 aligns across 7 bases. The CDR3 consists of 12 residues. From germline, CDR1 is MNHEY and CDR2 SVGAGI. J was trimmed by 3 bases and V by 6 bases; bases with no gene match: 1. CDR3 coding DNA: TGTGCCAGCAGCGGGACAGACACTGAAGCTTTCTTT. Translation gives CASSGTDTEAFF.

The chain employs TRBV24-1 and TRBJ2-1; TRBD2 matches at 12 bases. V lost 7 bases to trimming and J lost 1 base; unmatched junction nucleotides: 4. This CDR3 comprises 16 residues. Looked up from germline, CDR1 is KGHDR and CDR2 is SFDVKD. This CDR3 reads CATRLAGGLSYNEQFF. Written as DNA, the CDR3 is TGTGCCACCAGACTAGCGGGAGGCTTATCCTACAATGAGCAGTTCTTC.

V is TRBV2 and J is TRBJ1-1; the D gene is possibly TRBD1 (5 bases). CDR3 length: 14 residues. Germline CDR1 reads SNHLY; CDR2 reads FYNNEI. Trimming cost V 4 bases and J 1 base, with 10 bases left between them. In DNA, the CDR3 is TGTGCCAGCAGTGCCCAGACAGCGAACACTGAAGCTTTCTTT. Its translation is CASSAQTANTEAFF.

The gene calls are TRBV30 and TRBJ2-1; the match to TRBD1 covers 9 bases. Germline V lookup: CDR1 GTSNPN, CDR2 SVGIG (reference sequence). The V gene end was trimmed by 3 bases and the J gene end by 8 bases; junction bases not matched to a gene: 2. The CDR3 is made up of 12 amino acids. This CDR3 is CAWRNRGHEQFF. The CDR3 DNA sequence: TGTGCCTGGAGAAACAGGGGGCATGAGCAGTTCTTC.

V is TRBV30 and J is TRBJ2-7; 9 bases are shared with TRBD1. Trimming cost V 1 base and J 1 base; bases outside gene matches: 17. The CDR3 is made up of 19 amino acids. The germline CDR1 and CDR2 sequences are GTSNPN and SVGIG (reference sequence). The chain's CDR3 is CAWSGRSGTGTVGSYEQYF. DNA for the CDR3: TGTGCCTGGAGTGGCCGATCTGGGACAGGGACAGTCGGATCCTACGAGCAGTACTTC.

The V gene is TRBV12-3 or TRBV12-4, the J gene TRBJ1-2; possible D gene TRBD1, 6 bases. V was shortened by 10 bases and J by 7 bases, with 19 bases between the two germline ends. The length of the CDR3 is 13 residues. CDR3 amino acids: CAIQGAGAGGYTF. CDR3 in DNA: TGTGCCATACAGGGAGCCGGGGCGGGTGGCTACACCTTC.

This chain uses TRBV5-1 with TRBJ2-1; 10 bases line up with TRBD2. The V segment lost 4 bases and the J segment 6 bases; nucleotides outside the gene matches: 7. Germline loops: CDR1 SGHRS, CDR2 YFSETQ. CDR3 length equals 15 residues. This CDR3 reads CASSPITSGVNEQFF. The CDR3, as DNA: TGCGCCAGCAGCCCTATAACTAGCGGGGTCAATGAGCAGTTCTTC.

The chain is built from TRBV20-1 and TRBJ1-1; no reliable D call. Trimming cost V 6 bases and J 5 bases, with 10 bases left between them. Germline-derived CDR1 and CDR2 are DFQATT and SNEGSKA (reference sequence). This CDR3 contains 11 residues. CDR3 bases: TGCAGTGCCCCCACGCGTACTGAAGCTTTCTTT. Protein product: CSAPTRTEAFF.

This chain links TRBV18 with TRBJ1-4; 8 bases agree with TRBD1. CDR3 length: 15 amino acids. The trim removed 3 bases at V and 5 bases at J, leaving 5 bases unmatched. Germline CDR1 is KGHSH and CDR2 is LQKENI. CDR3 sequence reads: CASSPGRDRNEKLFF. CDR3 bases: TGTGCCAGCTCACCGGGCAGGGACAGGAATGAAAAACTGTTTTTT.

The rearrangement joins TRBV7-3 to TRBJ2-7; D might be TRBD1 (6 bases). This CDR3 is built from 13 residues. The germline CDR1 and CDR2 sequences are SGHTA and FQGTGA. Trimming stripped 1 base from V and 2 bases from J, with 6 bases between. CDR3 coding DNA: TGTGCCAGCAGCTTAAACAGGGCCTACGAGCAGTACTTC. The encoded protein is CASSLNRAYEQYF.

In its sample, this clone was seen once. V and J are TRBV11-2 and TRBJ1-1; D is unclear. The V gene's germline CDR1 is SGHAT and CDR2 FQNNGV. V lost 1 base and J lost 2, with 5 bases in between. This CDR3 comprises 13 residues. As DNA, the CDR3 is TGTGCCAGCAGCTTAGGCGTTAACACTGAAGCTTTCTTT. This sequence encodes CASSLGVNTEAFF.

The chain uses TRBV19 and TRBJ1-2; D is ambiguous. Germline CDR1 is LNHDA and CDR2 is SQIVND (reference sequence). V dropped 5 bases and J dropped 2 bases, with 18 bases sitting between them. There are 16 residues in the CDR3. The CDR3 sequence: CASSRKRGSVNYGYTF. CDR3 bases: TGTGCCAGTAGTCGGAAGCGAGGAAGTGTCAACTATGGCTACACCTTC.

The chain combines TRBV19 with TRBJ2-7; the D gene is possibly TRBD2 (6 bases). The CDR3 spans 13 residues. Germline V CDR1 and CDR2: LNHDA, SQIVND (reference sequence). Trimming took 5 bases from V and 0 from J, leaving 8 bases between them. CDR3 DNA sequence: TGTGCCAGTAGTCGGGAGCTCTCCTACGAGCAGTACTTC. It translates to CASSRELSYEQYF.

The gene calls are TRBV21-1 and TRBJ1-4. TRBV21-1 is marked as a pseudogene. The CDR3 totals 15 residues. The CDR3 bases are TGTGCCAGCAGCAAAGAGCGCGGAACTAATGAAAAACTGTTTTTT. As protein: CASSKERGTNEKLFF.

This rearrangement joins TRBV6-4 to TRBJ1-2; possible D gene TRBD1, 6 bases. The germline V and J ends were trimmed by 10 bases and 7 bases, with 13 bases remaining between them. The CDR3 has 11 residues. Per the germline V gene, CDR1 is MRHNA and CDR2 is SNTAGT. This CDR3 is CATSQGSGYTF. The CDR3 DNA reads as TGTGCCACGTCGCAGGGGAGTGGCTACACCTTC.

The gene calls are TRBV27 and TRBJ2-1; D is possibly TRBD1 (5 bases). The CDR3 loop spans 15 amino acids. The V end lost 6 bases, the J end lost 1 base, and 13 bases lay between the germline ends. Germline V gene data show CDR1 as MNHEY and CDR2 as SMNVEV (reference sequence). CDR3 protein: CASRGYQGSYNEQFF. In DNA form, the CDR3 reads TGTGCCAGCAGGGGCTACCAGGGTTCCTACAATGAGCAGTTCTTC.

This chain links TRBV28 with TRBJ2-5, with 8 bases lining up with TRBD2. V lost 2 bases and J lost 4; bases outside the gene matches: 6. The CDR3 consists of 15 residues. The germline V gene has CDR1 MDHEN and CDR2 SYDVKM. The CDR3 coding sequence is TGTGCCAGCAGTTTAGGTCCAGCGGGAGTAGAGACCCAGTACTTC. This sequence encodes CASSLGPAGVETQYF.

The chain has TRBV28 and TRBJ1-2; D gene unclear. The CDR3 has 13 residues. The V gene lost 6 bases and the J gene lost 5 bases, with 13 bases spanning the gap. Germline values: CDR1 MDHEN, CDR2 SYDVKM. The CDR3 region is CASREPVGYGYTF. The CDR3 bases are TGTGCCAGCAGAGAGCCGGTTGGTTATGGCTACACCTTC.

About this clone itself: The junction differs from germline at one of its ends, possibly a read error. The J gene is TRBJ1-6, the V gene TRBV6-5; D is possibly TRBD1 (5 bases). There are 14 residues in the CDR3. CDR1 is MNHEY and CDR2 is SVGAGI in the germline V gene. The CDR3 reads CACSSLEGLGPLHF. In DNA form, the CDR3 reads TGTGCCTGCAGTTCTCTGGAGGGGCTAGGGCCCCTCCACTTT.

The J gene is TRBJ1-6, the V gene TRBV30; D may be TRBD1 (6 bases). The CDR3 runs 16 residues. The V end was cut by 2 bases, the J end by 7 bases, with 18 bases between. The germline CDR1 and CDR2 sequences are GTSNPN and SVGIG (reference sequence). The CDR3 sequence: CAWSILGRGRNSPLHF. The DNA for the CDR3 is TGTGCCTGGAGTATCCTGGGCAGGGGACGGAATTCACCCCTCCACTTT.

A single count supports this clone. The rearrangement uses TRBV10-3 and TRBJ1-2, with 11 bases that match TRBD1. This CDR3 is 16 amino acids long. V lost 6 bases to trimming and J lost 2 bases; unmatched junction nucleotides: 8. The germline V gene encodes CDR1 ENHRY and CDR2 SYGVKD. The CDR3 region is CAISPGQGARNYGYTF. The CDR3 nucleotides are TGTGCCATCAGCCCCGGACAGGGGGCGAGGAACTATGGCTACACCTTC.

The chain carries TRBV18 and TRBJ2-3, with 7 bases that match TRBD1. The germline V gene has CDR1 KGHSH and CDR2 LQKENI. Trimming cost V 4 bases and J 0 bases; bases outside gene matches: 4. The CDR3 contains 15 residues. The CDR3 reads CASSLTGLSTDTQYF. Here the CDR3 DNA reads TGTGCCAGCTCACTGACAGGGTTGAGCACAGATACGCAGTATTTT.

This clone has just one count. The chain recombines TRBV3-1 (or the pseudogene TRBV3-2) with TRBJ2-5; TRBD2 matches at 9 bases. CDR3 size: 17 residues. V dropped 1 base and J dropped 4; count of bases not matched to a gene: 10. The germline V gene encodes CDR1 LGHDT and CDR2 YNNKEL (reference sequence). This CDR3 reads CASSQAGWGAGGETQYF. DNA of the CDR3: TGTGCCAGCAGCCAAGCGGGTTGGGGAGCGGGAGGAGAGACCCAGTACTTC.